Below are 3 T cell receptor beta chains sequenced from a single sample in a study of cytomegalovirus exposure and HLA in healthy donors. With 60 Vbeta and 13 Jbeta primers, the PCR was carried out. The table came from immunoSEQ multiplex PCR; TCRdb's copy has only in-frame clones and leaves some out. This sample has approximately 130,000 clones, with approximately 84% found just once. Sequencing was done on a sample of PBMCs. All receptors come from a boy between 2 and 15 years old in good health and CMV-seronegative.

As DNA, the CDR3 is TGTGCCAGCTCACCCGATGGAGCGGGAGTCGGTGAGCAGTTCTTC. Its protein is CASSPDGAGVGEQFF. The chain employs TRBV18 and TRBJ2-1; 8 bases map to TRBD2. V shed 3 bases and J 9 bases; nucleotides not matched to a gene: 10. CDR1 is KGHSH, CDR2 LQKENI, per germline. The CDR3 is 15 amino acids.

The chain links TRBV14 to TRBJ2-1, with TRBD1 identical over 9 bases. The CDR3 is made up of 14 amino acids. After removal of 5 bases from V and 7 bases from J, the junction contained 6 bases not matched to a gene. Germline CDR1 SGHDN, CDR2 FVKESK. The CDR3 DNA reads as TGTGCCAGCAGCTCCGGGACAGGGCTAAATGAGCAGTTCTTC. This encodes CASSSGTGLNEQFF.

This chain uses TRBV2 with TRBJ2-1, with D tentatively TRBD2 (6 bases). Germline assignment: CDR1 SNHLY and CDR2 FYNNEI. This CDR3 has 15 amino acids. The V gene lost 4 bases and the J gene lost 3 bases, with 13 bases spanning the gap. The CDR3 DNA reads as TGTGCCAGCAGTGGCCGGGGGAGCGACTACAATGAGCAGTTCTTC. This sequence encodes CASSGRGSDYNEQFF. The whole variable domain, remainder taken from reference TRBV2 and TRBJ2-1, is EPEVTQTPSHQVTQMGQEVILRCVPISNHLYFYWYRQILGQKVEFLVSFYNNEISEKSEIFDDQFSVERPDGSNFTLKIRSTKLEDSAMYFCASSGRGSDYNEQFFGPGTRLTVL.